This TCR beta chain appears in the sequencing data of a study of OX40 agonist ivuxolimab in advanced cancers. Study-level information: Partial responses occurred in three patients (one hepatocellular carcinoma, two cutaneous melanoma).

Germline values: CDR1 SQVTM, CDR2 ANQGSEA. The CDR3 has 15 amino acids. The V gene lost 5 bases and the J gene lost 0 bases, with 15 bases spanning the gap. Sequenced by immunoSEQ multiplex PCR; TCRdb stores in-frame clones only, minus some. The sample has roughly 58,000 clones; around 85% are singletons. The specimen comprised CD4+ or CD8+ T cells sorted from blood, sampled in a trial of the OX40 agonist ivuxolimab. J is TRBJ2-3 and V is TRBV29-1, with D perhaps matching TRBD2 (6 bases). The clonotype originates from an adult with an advanced solid tumor such as melanoma, head and neck, liver or kidney cancer. The CDR3 is CSVRGLQTSTDTQYF. CDR3 sequence (DNA): TGCAGCGTTCGGGGACTTCAAACCAGCACAGATACGCAGTATTTT.